This section outlines one T cell receptor beta chain sequence together with its context. Its cognate antigen is unknown. This entry is derived from a study of shared clonotypes between healthy human individuals. Looking at the study overall: The plates for each donor numbered three CD4 naive, three CD4 memory, two CD8 naive and one CD8 memory.

Study-wide points: The low donor count limited represented genetic and exposure-history diversity.

Each subset's genomic DNA was shared equally among a number of immunoSEQ plates. TCRdb's copy holds only in-frame clones and misses some; the assay was immunoSEQ multiplex PCR. In the table there are about 300,000 clones, about 74% of which are singletons. CDR3 length equals 13 residues. Germline V gene data show CDR1 as MNHEY and CDR2 as SMNVEV (reference sequence). Trimming took 7 bases from V and 2 from J, leaving 12 bases between them. The clonotype originates from a man between 25 and 39 years old in good health. Specimen: memory CD4+ T cells sorted from blood. The subset here: CD45RA-negative fraction. The V gene is TRBV27, the J gene TRBJ2-7; D call uncertain. The CDR3 loop reads CASMQSIPYEQYF. CDR3 in DNA: TGTGCCAGCATGCAGTCGATCCCCTACGAGCAGTACTTC.